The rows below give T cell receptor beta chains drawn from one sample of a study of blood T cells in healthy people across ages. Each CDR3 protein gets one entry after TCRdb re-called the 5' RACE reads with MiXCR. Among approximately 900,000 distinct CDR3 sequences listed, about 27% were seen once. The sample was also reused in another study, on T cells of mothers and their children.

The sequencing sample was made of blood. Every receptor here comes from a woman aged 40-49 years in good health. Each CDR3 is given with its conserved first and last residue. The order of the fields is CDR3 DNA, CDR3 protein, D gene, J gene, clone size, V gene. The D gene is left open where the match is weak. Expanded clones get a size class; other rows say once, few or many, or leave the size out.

TGTGCCAGCACCGCTGGCTCTTGGAGTCGATACTCCTACGAGCAGTACTTC | CASTAGSWSRYSYEQYF | - | TRBJ2-7 | - | TRBV12-3/TRBV12-4
TGTGCCAGCAGTTCCCGGGACAAAGGGTCCGGGGCCAACGTCCTGACTTTC | CASSSRDKGSGANVLTF | - | TRBJ2-6 | - | TRBV6-6
TGTGCCAGCAGTTCCCGTGGGGGTTCGTGGAGGGGCTACGATGCTGAGACTAACCGTGACATTCAGTACTTC | CASSSRGGSWRGYDAETNRDIQYF | - | TRBJ2-4 | - | TRBV6-2/TRBV6-3
TGTGCCATCAGTGAGACAGGGGTATCAAATTCACCCCTCCACTTT | CAISETGVSNSPLHF | TRBD1 | TRBJ1-6 | - | TRBV10-3
TGTGCCAGCAGTTCGGTAGCGGGGGGTTACAATGAGCAGTACTTC | CASSSVAGGYNEQYF | TRBD2 | TRBJ2-5 | once | TRBV12-3/TRBV12-4
TGTGCCAGCAGCTTGGCAGGGTCGGTCACTGAAGCTTTCTTT | CASSLAGSVTEAFF | - | TRBJ1-1 | few | TRBV7-9
TGTGCCAGCAGCTCTAGCGGGACCGGGGAGCTGTTTTTT | CASSSSGTGELFF | TRBD2 | TRBJ2-2 | few | TRBV7-3
TGCGCCAGCAGCTTGGCAGCGGGGGGGGGCAATGAGCAGTTCTTC | CASSLAAGGGNEQFF | TRBD2 | TRBJ2-1 | many | TRBV5-1
TGCAGTGCATACACAGGGCAGGACTATGGCTACACCTTC | CSAYTGQDYGYTF | - | TRBJ1-2 | many | TRBV20-1
TGTGCCAGCAGGACAGGGCATTTGGAAAAACTGTTTTTT | CASRTGHLEKLFF | TRBD1 | TRBJ1-4 | many | TRBV28
TGTGCCAGCAGTTACGGGCTAGCGGTAGAGACCCAGGACTTC | CASSYGLAVETQDF | TRBD2 | TRBJ2-5 | - | TRBV6-2/TRBV6-3
TGTGCCAGCAGCTTAGACGGACGAGGAGAAAAACTGTTTTTT | CASSLDGRGEKLFF | - | TRBJ1-4 | few | TRBV7-8
TGTGCCAGCAGTCCCGGGACAGAACTCTCGTCTTATGGCTACACCTTC | CASSPGTELSSYGYTF | TRBD1 | TRBJ1-2 | - | TRBV12-3/TRBV12-4
TGTACCAGCAGTTTAGGCTTAACCTACGAGCAGTACTTC | CTSSLGLTYEQYF | - | TRBJ2-7 | - | TRBV27
TGTGCCAGCAGCTTCTACGTAGGCCTGCCGGCTTACAATGAGCAGTTCTTC | CASSFYVGLPAYNEQFF | - | TRBJ2-1 | - | TRBV7-9
TGCGCCAGCGGACAGGGTGGGGATTCACCCCTCCACTTT | CASGQGGDSPLHF | TRBD1 | TRBJ1-6 | - | TRBV5-1
TGCAGTGCTAGATGGCAGAGCCTCAATCAGCCCCAGCATTTT | CSARWQSLNQPQHF | - | TRBJ1-5 | - | TRBV20-1
TGCAGTGCGTCCGGGACAGGGGGCTCAGATACGCAGTATTTT | CSASGTGGSDTQYF | TRBD1 | TRBJ2-3 | few | TRBV20-1
TGTGCCAGCAGCTCAAGAGGGAACACTGAAGCTTTCTTT | CASSSRGNTEAFF | - | TRBJ1-1 | many | TRBV12-3/TRBV12-4
TGCGCCAGCAGCTCTGGACTCAGGGAGATTGGGAATGAGCAGTTCTTC | CASSSGLREIGNEQFF | - | TRBJ2-1 | - | TRBV5-1
TGCGCCAGCAGCCAAGATGACGGGATTAGCAATCAGCCCCAGCATTTT | CASSQDDGISNQPQHF | - | TRBJ1-5 | once | TRBV4-1
TGTGCCAGCAGTTTGGTGGGGAATCAGCCCCAGCATTTT | CASSLVGNQPQHF | - | TRBJ1-5 | many | TRBV5-1
TGTGCCACCAGTGATTCCCCACTCGGACAGGCAGGGACCGGGGAGCTGTTTTTT | CATSDSPLGQAGTGELFF | TRBD1 | TRBJ2-2 | - | TRBV24-1
TGTGCCAGCAGCCAAGTCGGGACATTAGCCTACGAGCAGTACTTC | CASSQVGTLAYEQYF | - | TRBJ2-7 | - | TRBV3-1
TGTGCCAGCAGCCTGACTAGCGGGGGCCCAGATACTGGTGAGCAGTTCTTC | CASSLTSGGPDTGEQFF | TRBD2 | TRBJ2-1 | - | TRBV27
TGCGCCAGCAGCCACCCCTTAGGGGCCGACGTTTACGAGCAGTACTTC | CASSHPLGADVYEQYF | - | TRBJ2-7 | few | TRBV5-1
TGTGCCAGCTCTACTTTAGGCTCGGCAGATACGCAGTATTTT | CASSTLGSADTQYF | - | TRBJ2-3 | - | TRBV18
TGCAGTGCTAGAGATAGCCTAGCGGGGGTTTACGAGCAGTACTTC | CSARDSLAGVYEQYF | TRBD2 | TRBJ2-7 | - | TRBV20-1
TGTGCCAGCAGCCCCTTTTCGGTCCCGGGGGTCTACGAGCAGTACTTC | CASSPFSVPGVYEQYF | - | TRBJ2-7 | few | TRBV7-2
TGTGCCAGCAGGACAGGCCTTGGTAGGTCCTCGACAACCCACGAGCAGTACTTC | CASRTGLGRSSTTHEQYF | - | TRBJ2-7 | few | TRBV12-3/TRBV12-4
TGTGCCAGCGGTGACAGGGGGCGGGAAGAGACCCAGTACTTC | CASGDRGREETQYF | TRBD1 | TRBJ2-5 | few | TRBV28
TGTGCCAGTACCCCCTGGCCAGGGGGAACTTATGGCTACACCTTC | CASTPWPGGTYGYTF | TRBD1 | TRBJ1-2 | - | TRBV19
TGCAGTGCAAACCCCCTGTTGGAGAATGAGCAGTACTTC | CSANPLLENEQYF | - | TRBJ2-7 | - | TRBV20-1
TGTGCCAGCAGTTCCGCCTCCCGGGACAGGAAGAATTCACCCCTCCACTTT | CASSSASRDRKNSPLHF | TRBD1 | TRBJ1-6 | - | TRBV28
TGTGCCAGCAGTGATTCCGTTCAGAACACCGGGGAGCTGTTTTTT | CASSDSVQNTGELFF | - | TRBJ2-2 | - | TRBV25-1
TGTGCCAGCAGGGAGGGGGGGCAGGGGAGGCCTGAGTACTTC | CASREGGQGRPEYF | - | TRBJ2-5 | - | TRBV6-6
TGCAGTGCTAGAGATCCCTTAGCGGGGGGCCGTTACAATGAGCAGTTCTTC | CSARDPLAGGRYNEQFF | TRBD2 | TRBJ2-1 | few | TRBV20-1
TGTGCCAGCAGGGATAGCGGGGAGGTCCACAATGAGCAGTTCTTC | CASRDSGEVHNEQFF | TRBD2 | TRBJ2-1 | many | TRBV28
TGTGCCAGCATTACTGGACAGGGGGATCAGCCCCAGCATTTT | CASITGQGDQPQHF | TRBD1 | TRBJ1-5 | few | TRBV6-1
TGTGCCAGCAGCTCGATGGGAGGCCCCGCTGAAGCTTTCTTT | CASSSMGGPAEAFF | - | TRBJ1-1 | - | TRBV7-2
TGCAGTGCCCGTCATCGGGGCACAGATACGCAGTATTTT | CSARHRGTDTQYF | - | TRBJ2-3 | - | TRBV20-1
TGCGCCAGCAGCCAATCACCCGGATTCCAAGAGACCCAGTACTTC | CASSQSPGFQETQYF | - | TRBJ2-5 | - | TRBV4-1
TGCGCCAGCAGCTTGCACAGGGTAAACACTGAAGCTTTCTTT | CASSLHRVNTEAFF | - | TRBJ1-1 | few | TRBV5-1
TGCAGCGTTGAAGTGGGGACAGGGCGCTATGGCTACACCTTC | CSVEVGTGRYGYTF | TRBD1 | TRBJ1-2 | many | TRBV29-1
TGTGCCAGCAGCTCGACCCTGCGGGTGGTGAACACTGAAGCTTTCTTT | CASSSTLRVVNTEAFF | - | TRBJ1-1 | - | TRBV7-9
TGTGCCAGCAGTTTAGACTCTCGCGGGACCCAGTACTTC | CASSLDSRGTQYF | - | TRBJ2-5 | many | TRBV27
TGTGCCAGCAGATTGAACACTGAAGCTTTCTTT | CASRLNTEAFF | - | TRBJ1-1 | many | TRBV12-3/TRBV12-4
TGTGCCATCAGTGAGGGACAGGGGGCCACTGAAGCTTTCTTT | CAISEGQGATEAFF | TRBD1 | TRBJ1-1 | many | TRBV10-3
TGTGCCATCAGTGGAGCCCCGGGACAGGGGGGAGAGACCCAGTACTTC | CAISGAPGQGGETQYF | TRBD1 | TRBJ2-5 | - | TRBV10-3
TGTGCCAGCAGAACCGGGGGGGCTCAGCAATCCCTAGGGGAGCAGTACTTC | CASRTGGAQQSLGEQYF | TRBD2 | TRBJ2-7 | - | TRBV7-3
TGTGCCAGCAGCTTCACGACAGGGGAGGGCAATGAGCAGTTCTTC | CASSFTTGEGNEQFF | - | TRBJ2-1 | many | TRBV6-4
TGTGCCAGCAGCCCACAGGGGACCTCGCAGTACTTC | CASSPQGTSQYF | TRBD1 | TRBJ2-7 | - | TRBV4-2
TGTGCCAGCAGTTCTTTCAGGGAGAGAGGCACTGAAGCTTTCTTT | CASSSFRERGTEAFF | - | TRBJ1-1 | - | TRBV12-3/TRBV12-4
TGTGCCAGCAGCACCCGGGACCGCACCGGGGAGCTGTTTTTT | CASSTRDRTGELFF | - | TRBJ2-2 | - | TRBV3-1
TGTGCCTGGAGGGTGATAGCGGGGAGGTCAGATACGCAGTATTTT | CAWRVIAGRSDTQYF | TRBD2 | TRBJ2-3 | few | TRBV30
TGTGCCAGCAGTTACTCGAGCTTTAGCGGGAGTGCCCGTCAAGAGACCCAGTACTTC | CASSYSSFSGSARQETQYF | TRBD2 | TRBJ2-5 | - | TRBV6-2/TRBV6-3
TGTGCCAGCAGGGACCCGTGGGCGAACACTGAAGCTTTCTTT | CASRDPWANTEAFF | - | TRBJ1-1 | - | TRBV6-1
TGTGCCAGCAGTTTGTGGTCTGGGGGGGAACGAGAGACCCAGTACTTC | CASSLWSGGERETQYF | TRBD2 | TRBJ2-5 | few | TRBV28
TGTGCCAGCAGCTTGGGCAGGGGGGCCAGGATGGAGACCCAGTACTTC | CASSLGRGARMETQYF | - | TRBJ2-5 | few | TRBV11-2